Presented here are 23 T cell receptor beta chains from one specimen sequenced in a study of blood T cell repertoires in COVID-19. Sequencing used immunoSEQ multiplex PCR; TCRdb keeps in-frame clones, though not all of them. The sample yields 300,000 to 400,000 clones, roughly 86% seen once. The sequenced sample was peripheral blood. These TCRs come from a human donor in a cohort sampled during active COVID-19.

The rearrangement joins TRBV27 to TRBJ2-2; a possible D gene is TRBD1 (6 bases). Trimming stripped 6 bases from V and 5 bases from J, with 10 bases between. CDR3 length: 13 amino acids. Germline CDR1 is MNHEY and CDR2 is SMNVEV (reference sequence). In nucleotides, the CDR3 is TGTGCCAGCAGCCGGACAGCGACCGGGGAGCTGTTTTTT. Translating it yields CASSRTATGELFF.

This chain connects TRBV27 to TRBJ2-7, with 8 bases that match TRBD2. The CDR3 loop spans 14 amino acids. Germline CDR1 reads MNHEY; CDR2 reads SMNVEV (reference sequence). J lost 5 bases, V lost 3 bases, and 6 bases had no gene match. The CDR3 sequence: CASSFSGGLNEQYF. DNA of the CDR3: TGTGCCAGCAGTTTCTCGGGGGGGCTGAACGAGCAGTACTTC.

The V call is TRBV6-2 or TRBV6-3, the J call TRBJ2-7; D not certain. The CDR3 sequence is 14 residues long. The germline CDR1 and CDR2 sequences are MNHEY and SVGEGT. V was trimmed by 4 bases and J by 4 bases, leaving 14 bases between them. In DNA, the CDR3 is TGTGCCAGCAGTTTAGGCAGGCCATCTTACGAGCAGTACTTC. It translates to CASSLGRPSYEQYF.

This chain connects TRBV19 to TRBJ1-1, with D tentatively TRBD1 (5 bases). Looked up from germline, CDR1 is LNHDA and CDR2 is SQIVND (reference sequence). The germline V and J ends were trimmed by 5 bases and 5 bases, with 15 bases remaining between them. This CDR3 comprises 14 residues. The CDR3 DNA sequence: TGTGCCAGTAGTGCCCGGGGGGATGTAACTGAAGCTTTCTTT. Its translation is CASSARGDVTEAFF.

The chain is built from TRBV5-1 and TRBJ2-1; 9 bases agree with TRBD2. This CDR3 contains 16 residues. V trimming: 4 bases; J trimming: 7 bases; junction bases outside the gene matches: 12. In germline, CDR1 is SGHRS, CDR2 YFSETQ. The DNA of the CDR3 is TGCGCCAGCAGCCTCAGCGGGGGGCTGCAGGGGAATGAGCAGTTCTTC. Protein product: CASSLSGGLQGNEQFF.

The genes are TRBV5-1 and TRBJ2-2; the match to TRBD2 covers 10 bases. Per germline, CDR1 SGHRS and CDR2 YFSETQ. Trimming took 0 bases from V and 7 from J; bases not matched to a gene: 3. CDR3 length: 15 amino acids. The CDR3 is CASSLEGTSDGELFF. For the CDR3, the DNA is TGCGCCAGCAGCTTGGAAGGGACTAGCGACGGGGAGCTGTTTTTT.

This chain uses TRBV9 with TRBJ2-1; the match to TRBD2 covers 10 bases. CDR3 length: 16 amino acids. V trimming: 0 bases; J trimming: 8 bases; junction bases outside the gene matches: 8. Germline assignment: CDR1 SGDLS and CDR2 YYNGEE. The CDR3 region has the DNA TGTGCCAGCAGCGTAGGTTCTAGCGGGAGACTCGATGAGCAGTTCTTC. Protein product: CASSVGSSGRLDEQFF.

This chain connects TRBV18 to TRBJ1-1, with D possibly matching TRBD1 (6 bases). V lost 3 bases to trimming and J lost 5 bases, with 13 bases between them. CDR3 size: 14 residues. Germline CDR1 is KGHSH and CDR2 is LQKENI. The CDR3 spells CASSPRTTGTEAFF. For the CDR3, the DNA is TGTGCCAGCTCACCCAGGACCACAGGGACTGAAGCTTTCTTT. The full variable domain, rest sourced from reference TRBV18 and TRBJ1-1, is NAGVMQNPRHLVRRRGQEARLRCSPMKGHSHVYWYRQLPEEGLKFMVYLQKENIIDESGMPKERFSAEFPKEGPSILRIQQVVRGDSAAYFCASSPRTTGTEAFFGQGTRLTVV.

About this clone itself: The sample holds other DNA sequences that translate to the same CDR3. Here the CDR3 DNA reads TGTGCCAGTAGTATGACAGGACCAAACTATGGCTACACCTTC. This codes for CASSMTGPNYGYTF. The genes are TRBV19 and TRBJ1-2; a weak D match, TRBD1 (6 bases). The CDR3 totals 14 residues. Germline V gene sequence: CDR1 LNHDA, CDR2 SQIVND (reference sequence). V gave up 3 bases and J gave up 2 bases, with 10 bases separating them.

The V and J genes are TRBV19 and TRBJ1-1; 7 bases are a match to TRBD1. The V and J ends lost 4 bases and 1 base, in that order; junction bases with no gene match: 9. Germline V CDR1 and CDR2: LNHDA, SQIVND (reference sequence). CDR3 size: 16 residues. CDR3 bases: TGTGCCAGTAGTAGAACAGTCGCAGGGGGGAACACTGAAGCTTTCTTT. This sequence encodes CASSRTVAGGNTEAFF.

This chain joins TRBV6-6 and TRBJ2-3; D gene unclear. The germline CDR1 and CDR2 sequences are MNHNY and SVGAGI (reference sequence). This CDR3 spans 14 amino acids. The V and J ends lost 6 bases and 2 bases respectively, with 12 bases between them. The DNA of the CDR3 is TGTGCCAGCAGCCGATCCGGGTCCACAGATACGCAGTATTTT. Its translation is CASSRSGSTDTQYF.

This chain connects TRBV3-1 (or the pseudogene TRBV3-2) to TRBJ2-7, with TRBD2 as a possible D gene (6 bases). CDR3 length: 15 amino acids. Per germline, CDR1 LGHDT and CDR2 YNNKEL (reference sequence). V was pared by 1 base and J by 5 bases, with 15 bases between. The CDR3 spells CASSQAPGTFHEQYF. Here the CDR3 DNA reads TGTGCCAGCAGCCAAGCCCCCGGGACTTTCCACGAGCAGTACTTC.

Of note for this clone: This same CDR3 is encoded by further DNA sequences in the sample. This chain joins TRBV18 and TRBJ2-5; tentatively, D is TRBD2 (5 bases). V gave up 2 bases and J gave up 3 bases, with 7 bases separating them. The CDR3 runs to 13 residues. CDR1 is KGHSH and CDR2 is LQKENI in the germline V gene. CDR3 amino acids: CASSPAGEETQYF. In DNA, the CDR3 is TGTGCCAGCTCACCAGCCGGGGAAGAGACCCAGTACTTC.

The CDR3 DNA reads TGTGCCAGTAGTGACGACAGGCGGACAGATACGCAGTATTTT. As protein: CASSDDRRTDTQYF. The rearrangement uses TRBV19 and TRBJ2-3, with D possibly being TRBD1 (6 bases). From germline, CDR1 is LNHDA and CDR2 SQIVND (reference sequence). V lost 5 bases to trimming and J lost 3 bases, with 12 bases between them. The CDR3 sequence is 14 residues long.

The chain links TRBV6-5 to TRBJ2-7; D possibly corresponds to TRBD2 (6 bases). Trimming shortened V by 6 bases and J by 5 bases, and 8 bases separated the two germline ends. In germline, CDR1 is MNHEY, CDR2 SVGAGI. The CDR3 is made up of 11 amino acids. CDR3: CASRRGDEQYF. The CDR3 DNA is TGTGCCAGCAGGCGGGGCGACGAGCAGTACTTC.

The CDR3 loop reads CASSSSQRGGWEKLFF. The CDR3 DNA reads as TGCGCCAGCAGCTCAAGCCAACGCGGGGGTTGGGAAAAACTGTTTTTT. The rearrangement links TRBV5-1 to TRBJ1-4; TRBD1 might be the D (5 bases). Trimming removed 3 bases at V and 8 bases at J, with 20 bases between. Per the germline V gene, CDR1 is SGHRS and CDR2 is YFSETQ. The CDR3 sequence is 16 residues long. Supplemented by reference TRBV5-1 and TRBJ1-4, the full variable domain reads KAGVTQTPRYLIKTRGQQVTLSCSPISGHRSVSWYQQTPGQGLQFLFEYFSETQRNKGNFPGRFSGRQFSNSRSEMNVSTLELGDSALYLCASSSSQRGGWEKLFFGSGTQLSVL.

This chain connects TRBV4-2 to TRBJ2-1; a possible D gene is TRBD2 (6 bases). V lost 3 bases, J lost 0 bases, and 18 bases lay in between. CDR3 length: 18 amino acids. Germline CDR1 and CDR2: LGHNA and YNFKEQ. For the CDR3, the DNA is TGTGCCAGCAGCCACGTCGTTACACTAGCAAGCTCCTACAATGAGCAGTTCTTC. This sequence encodes CASSHVVTLASSYNEQFF.

The table lists this clone with a count of one. This chain uses TRBV7-3 with TRBJ2-3; D remains ambiguous. V lost 4 bases to trimming and J lost 0 bases, with 14 bases between them. The CDR3 covers 16 residues. The germline CDR1 and CDR2 sequences are SGHTA and FQGTGA. The CDR3 protein is CASSWRLSTSTDTQYF. DNA of the CDR3: TGTGCCAGCAGCTGGAGACTGAGCACTAGCACAGATACGCAGTATTTT.

V and J are TRBV5-1 and TRBJ2-7, with TRBD1 matching 8 bases. The CDR3 is made up of 15 amino acids. Trimming took 2 bases from V and 5 from J; bases not matched to a gene: 9. Germline-derived CDR1 and CDR2 are SGHRS and YFSETQ. CDR3 sequence reads: CASSFTGQAPHEQYF. The CDR3 DNA is TGCGCCAGCAGCTTTACGGGACAGGCCCCCCACGAGCAGTACTTC.

This sequence joins TRBV30 and TRBJ1-6; 7 positions match TRBD1. Trimming at V came to 7 bases and at J to 6 bases, leaving 9 bases not matched to a gene. The CDR3 has 14 residues. Germline lookup yields CDR1 GTSNPN and CDR2 SVGIG (reference sequence). CDR3 residues: CASKVGQTNSPLHF. As DNA, the CDR3 is TGTGCCTCGAAGGTGGGACAGACTAATTCACCCCTCCACTTT.

This clone was seen a few times. The rearrangement joins TRBV28 to TRBJ2-7, with TRBD1 matching over 7 bases. Germline lookup yields CDR1 MDHEN and CDR2 SYDVKM. CDR3 length equals 14 residues. The junction had 2 bases not matched to a gene; V was cut back by 3 bases and J by 0 bases. The CDR3 DNA sequence: TGTGCCAGCAGTTTTAACAGGGGCTCCTACGAGCAGTACTTC. Amino acids: CASSFNRGSYEQYF.

V usage is TRBV5-4 and J usage is TRBJ2-5; a possible D gene is TRBD2 (5 bases). The V end lost 1 base, the J end lost 3 bases, and 13 bases lay between the germline ends. Germline CDR1 and CDR2: SGHNT and YYREEE (reference sequence). The CDR3 covers 15 residues. The CDR3 region has the DNA TGTGCCAGCAGCTTGACAGATGTCGGGAAAGAGACCCAGTACTTC. Its protein is CASSLTDVGKETQYF.

This chain connects TRBV3-1 (or the pseudogene TRBV3-2) to TRBJ2-2, with a weak D call TRBD2 (5 bases). In germline, CDR1 is LGHDT, CDR2 YNNKEL (reference sequence). There are 16 residues in the CDR3. Trimming stripped 0 bases from V and 2 bases from J, with 10 bases between. The DNA of the CDR3 is TGTGCCAGCAGCCAAGATACAGCGGATAACACCGGGGAGCTGTTTTTT. Translation: CASSQDTADNTGELFF.